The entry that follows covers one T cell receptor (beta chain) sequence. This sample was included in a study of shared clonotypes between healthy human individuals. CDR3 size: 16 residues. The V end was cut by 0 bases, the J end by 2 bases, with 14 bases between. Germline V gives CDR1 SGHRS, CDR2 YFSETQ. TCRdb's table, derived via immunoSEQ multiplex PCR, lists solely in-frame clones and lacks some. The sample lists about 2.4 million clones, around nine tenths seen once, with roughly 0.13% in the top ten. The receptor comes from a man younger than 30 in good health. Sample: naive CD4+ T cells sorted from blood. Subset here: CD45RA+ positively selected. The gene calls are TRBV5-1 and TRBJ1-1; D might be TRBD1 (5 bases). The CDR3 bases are TGCGCCAGCAGCTTGGTATCGGGGCATGGAAACACTGAAGCTTTCTTT. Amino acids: CASSLVSGHGNTEAFF. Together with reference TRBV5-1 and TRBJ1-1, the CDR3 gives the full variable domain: KAGVTQTPRYLIKTRGQQVTLSCSPISGHRSVSWYQQTPGQGLQFLFEYFSETQRNKGNFPGRFSGRQFSNSRSEMNVSTLELGDSALYLCASSLVSGHGNTEAFFGQGTRLTVV.